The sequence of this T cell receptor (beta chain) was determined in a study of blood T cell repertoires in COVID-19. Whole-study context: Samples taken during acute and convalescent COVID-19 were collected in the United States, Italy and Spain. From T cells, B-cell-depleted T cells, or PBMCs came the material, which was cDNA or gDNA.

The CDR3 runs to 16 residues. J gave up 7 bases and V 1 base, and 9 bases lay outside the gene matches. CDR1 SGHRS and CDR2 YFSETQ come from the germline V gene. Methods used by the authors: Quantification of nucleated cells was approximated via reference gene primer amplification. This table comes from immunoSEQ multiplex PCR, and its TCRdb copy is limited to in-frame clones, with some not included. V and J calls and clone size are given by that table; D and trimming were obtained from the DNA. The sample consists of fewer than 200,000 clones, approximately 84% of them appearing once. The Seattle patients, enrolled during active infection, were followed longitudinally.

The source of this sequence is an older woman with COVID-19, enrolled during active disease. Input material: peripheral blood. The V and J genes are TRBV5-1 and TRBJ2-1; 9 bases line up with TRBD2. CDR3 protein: CASSLNPGLAKNEQFF. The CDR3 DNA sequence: TGCGCCAGCAGCTTGAACCCGGGACTAGCAAAAAATGAGCAGTTCTTC.